A single sample is the source of the 30 T cell receptor beta chains below, sequenced in a study of shared clonotypes between healthy human individuals. Produced via immunoSEQ multiplex PCR; TCRdb's table is partial and in-frame only. The sample contains 1,400,000 or so clones, approximately 98.5% of which appear only once. The material sequenced was naive CD4+ T cells sorted from blood. The subset was: CD45RA+ positively selected. The receptors stem from a man aged 30-40 years in good health.

The V call is TRBV9, the J call TRBJ1-5; tentative D call: TRBD1 (5 bases). The ends were cut back, 5 bases at V and 7 bases at J, with 19 bases in the middle. This CDR3 is 15 amino acids long. Germline V gene data show CDR1 as SGDLS and CDR2 as YYNGEE. As DNA, the CDR3 is TGTGCCAGCAGTCAAGGATGGAGGGGCCGGCAGCCCCAGCATTTT. This gives the protein CASSQGWRGRQPQHF.

The chain employs TRBV28 and TRBJ2-1; D is uncertain. V was clipped by 2 bases and J by 8 bases, with 10 bases between them. CDR1 and CDR2 (germline): MDHEN, SYDVKM. CDR3 length: 13 amino acids. The CDR3 spells CASSLPPNDEQFF. In DNA, the CDR3 is TGTGCCAGCAGTTTACCCCCCAACGATGAGCAGTTCTTC.

The V and J genes are TRBV4-2 and TRBJ1-4, with D maybe TRBD1 (5 bases). This CDR3 has 16 amino acids. The ends were cut back, 0 bases at V and 4 bases at J, with 12 bases in the middle. Germline V gene sequence: CDR1 LGHNA, CDR2 YNFKEQ. The CDR3 spells CASSQDEGVNNEKLFF. In DNA, the CDR3 is TGTGCCAGCAGCCAAGACGAAGGGGTTAATAATGAAAAACTGTTTTTT.

The gene calls are TRBV28 and TRBJ2-1, with TRBD2 identical over 9 bases. Germline CDR1 and CDR2: MDHEN and SYDVKM. V gave up 4 bases and J gave up 6 bases; unmatched junction bases: 4. This CDR3 has 14 residues. The CDR3 loop is CASSSAGGINEQFF. CDR3 DNA sequence: TGTGCCAGCAGTTCTGCGGGAGGGATCAATGAGCAGTTCTTC.

The chain combines TRBV19 with TRBJ2-5, with TRBD2 identical over 10 bases. Germline values: CDR1 LNHDA, CDR2 SQIVND (reference sequence). CDR3 length equals 16 residues. With 2 bases clipped from V and 5 bases from J, the junction kept 8 bases outside the gene matches. The CDR3 DNA follows: TGTGCCAGTAGTATACGTCCTAGCGGGAGTTTGGAGACCCAGTACTTC. Residues: CASSIRPSGSLETQYF.

As to this clone: Other DNA sequences in the sample encode the same CDR3. This chain uses TRBV6-6 with TRBJ2-7; 10 bases are a match to TRBD2. With 0 bases clipped from V and 2 bases from J, the junction kept 1 base outside the gene matches. The CDR3 runs 15 residues. The germline V gene has CDR1 MNHNY and CDR2 SVGAGI (reference sequence). CDR3 sequence: CASSYSLAGAYEQYF. DNA of the CDR3: TGTGCCAGCAGTTACTCCCTAGCGGGAGCCTACGAGCAGTACTTC.

The chain recombines TRBV11-2 with TRBJ1-2, with TRBD1 as a possible D gene (6 bases). V lost 0 bases, J lost 0 bases, and 11 bases lay in between. Germline V lookup: CDR1 SGHAT, CDR2 FQNNGV. CDR3 length equals 16 residues. The CDR3: CASSLDLDRSNYGYTF. CDR3 nucleotide sequence: TGTGCCAGCAGCTTAGATCTTGACAGGTCTAACTATGGCTACACCTTC.

The V gene is TRBV4-3, the J gene TRBJ1-5, with TRBD1 as a possible D gene (6 bases). This CDR3 is built from 17 residues. Deletions cut 0 bases from V and 2 bases from J, with 14 bases between. Per germline, CDR1 LGHNA and CDR2 YSLEER. The CDR3 coding sequence is TGCGCCAGCAGCCAAGACGATACAGGGAGGGGCAATCAGCCCCAGCATTTT. Translating gives CASSQDDTGRGNQPQHF.

This clone was found a few times. The same CDR3 also results from other DNA sequences found in this sample. The genes are TRBV11-3 and TRBJ2-1; maybe TRBD2 (5 bases). Germline CDR1 and CDR2: SGHNT and YENEEA. The CDR3 has 15 residues. V lost 1 base and J lost 0, with 7 bases in between. DNA of the CDR3: TGTGCCAGCAGCTTAGGTGGGAGCTCCTACAATGAGCAGTTCTTC. It encodes CASSLGGSSYNEQFF.

A single count supports this clone. The genes are TRBV27 and TRBJ2-7, with TRBD2 as a possible D gene (6 bases). The V end was cut by 4 bases, the J end by 3 bases, with 19 bases between. The germline gives CDR1 MNHEY, CDR2 SMNVEV (reference sequence). The CDR3 runs 16 residues. CDR3 DNA: TGTGCCAGCAGTTCGATCGGGGGTAGGGAGGTCTACGAGCAGTACTTC. Translated, it gives CASSSIGGREVYEQYF.

About this clone itself: The same CDR3 is also encoded by other DNA sequences in this sample. This chain uses TRBV20-1 with TRBJ1-1; tentative D call: TRBD1 (5 bases). Germline V lookup: CDR1 DFQATT, CDR2 SNEGSKA (reference sequence). The CDR3 contains 10 residues. V gave up 1 base and J gave up 10 bases, with 7 bases separating them. CDR3 amino acids: CSARGGRAFF. As DNA, the CDR3 is TGCAGTGCTAGAGGGGGCAGAGCTTTCTTT.

This sequence joins TRBV11-3 and TRBJ1-1; the D is unclear. CDR3 size: 13 residues. The V end lost 5 bases, the J end lost 1 base, and 8 bases lay between the germline ends. In germline, CDR1 is SGHNT, CDR2 YENEEA. The CDR3: CASSRFTNTEAFF. Written as DNA, the CDR3 is TGTGCCAGCAGCAGGTTTACGAACACTGAAGCTTTCTTT.

This clone was recorded only once. The chain has TRBV29-1 and TRBJ2-5; TRBD1 is a possible D gene (5 bases). V lost 4 bases and J lost 2, with 14 bases in between. This CDR3 comprises 14 residues. Germline values: CDR1 SQVTM, CDR2 ANQGSEA. CDR3 sequence (DNA): TGCAGCGTTGTTGACAGCCCATTGCAAGAGACCCAGTACTTC. Encoded protein: CSVVDSPLQETQYF.

The chain uses TRBV9 and TRBJ2-2, with 13 bases lining up with TRBD2. The germline V gene has CDR1 SGDLS and CDR2 YYNGEE. With V trimmed by 4 bases and J by 9 bases, 15 bases remained unmatched. The CDR3 has 18 residues. The CDR3, as DNA: TGTGCCAGCAGCTCAAGAACTAGGACTAGCGGGAGATTCCGGGAGCTGTTTTTT. Residues: CASSSRTRTSGRFRELFF.

The V and J genes are TRBV7-9 and TRBJ2-1, with unresolved D. In germline, CDR1 is SEHNR, CDR2 FQNEAQ (reference sequence). Between the trimmed V and J ends, which lost 8 bases and 0 bases, there was a span of 11 bases. This CDR3 has 14 amino acids. Written as DNA, the CDR3 is TGTGCCAGCCGCCTCGACGGCTCCTACAATGAGCAGTTCTTC. This sequence encodes CASRLDGSYNEQFF.

The J gene is TRBJ1-2, the V gene TRBV6-4, with TRBD1 matching over 9 bases. The trim removed 4 bases at V and 4 bases at J, leaving 4 bases unmatched. The CDR3 sequence is 14 residues long. The germline V gene has CDR1 MRHNA and CDR2 SNTAGT. The CDR3 sequence is CASSVGTGSYGYTF. In nucleotides, the CDR3 is TGTGCCAGCAGTGTTGGGACAGGGAGCTATGGCTACACCTTC.

This sequence joins TRBV7-2 and TRBJ2-5; TRBD1 aligns across 11 bases. The CDR3 consists of 15 residues. Germline-derived CDR1 and CDR2 are SGHTA and FQGNSA. The trim removed 5 bases at V and 5 bases at J, leaving 7 bases unmatched. The CDR3 is CASSKRTGGFETQYF. CDR3 nucleotide sequence: TGTGCCAGCAGCAAGCGGACAGGGGGCTTTGAGACCCAGTACTTC.

The chain couples TRBV7-8 to TRBJ2-1; TRBD2 agrees at 11 bases. Trimming took 4 bases from V and 6 from J; bases not matched to a gene: 5. Germline V CDR1 and CDR2: SGHVS, FQNEAQ. The CDR3 length is 15 residues. CDR3 region: CASSSRLAGPNEQFF. CDR3 sequence (DNA): TGTGCCAGCAGCTCTAGACTAGCGGGACCCAATGAGCAGTTCTTC. Drawing the rest from reference TRBV7-8 and TRBJ2-1, the complete variable domain is GAGVSQSPRYKVAKRGQDVALRCDPISGHVSLFWYQQALGQGPEFLTYFQNEAQLDKSGLPSDRFFAERPEGSVSTLKIQRTQQEDSAVYLCASSSRLAGPNEQFFGPGTRLTVL.

This clone was recorded only once. The chain couples TRBV25-1 to TRBJ2-7; TRBD2 agrees at 10 bases. There are 15 residues in the CDR3. In germline, CDR1 is MGHDK, CDR2 SYGVNS. The V segment lost 3 bases and the J segment 7 bases; nucleotides outside the gene matches: 9. The CDR3 region is CASSEGLAGVQEQYF. The CDR3 DNA is TGTGCCAGCAGTGAGGGGCTAGCGGGAGTACAAGAGCAGTACTTC.

This sequence joins TRBV29-1 and TRBJ2-3, with 8 nucleotides matching TRBD2. The CDR3 consists of 15 residues. With 7 bases clipped from V and 2 bases from J, the junction kept 11 bases outside the gene matches. Germline CDR1 and CDR2: SQVTM and ANQGSEA. For the CDR3, the DNA is TGCAGCGGGACGGGAGGAGCGGGGGTCACAGATACGCAGTATTTT. Encoded protein: CSGTGGAGVTDTQYF.

Details on this clone: At the DNA level, this CDR3 is encoded by other sequences in the same sample as well. V and J are TRBV18 and TRBJ2-1, with D perhaps matching TRBD1 (5 bases). V lost 3 bases and J lost 0, with 6 bases in between. Germline V gene data show CDR1 as KGHSH and CDR2 as LQKENI. The CDR3 consists of 14 residues. CDR3 sequence (DNA): TGTGCCAGCTCACCCGACAGCTCCTACAATGAGCAGTTCTTC. This translates into CASSPDSSYNEQFF.

The chain recombines TRBV28 with TRBJ2-3; TRBD2 might be the D (7 bases). This CDR3 comprises 18 residues. With 6 bases removed from V and 3 bases from J, the gap between germline ends came to 25 bases. The germline V gene has CDR1 MDHEN and CDR2 SYDVKM. The CDR3 DNA reads as TGTGCCAGCAGACCAACAGGGCAGCGGGAAGTGGGAACAGATACGCAGTATTTT. Protein sequence: CASRPTGQREVGTDTQYF.

This clone appeared once. The rearrangement joins TRBV5-1 to TRBJ2-7; a weak D match, TRBD2 (8 bases). Looked up from germline, CDR1 is SGHRS and CDR2 is YFSETQ. The V gene lost 4 bases and the J gene lost 2 bases, with 16 bases spanning the gap. The CDR3 loop spans 15 amino acids. CDR3 sequence: CASSPGGGNPYEQYF. The CDR3 coding sequence is TGCGCCAGCAGCCCGGGAGGGGGCAACCCCTACGAGCAGTACTTC.

This clone was picked up one time. The V and J genes are TRBV7-7 and TRBJ2-1, with D unresolved. CDR1 and CDR2 from the germline V gene are SSHAT and FNYEAQ (reference sequence). The V end lost 1 base, the J end lost 7 bases, and 8 bases lay between the germline ends. This CDR3 spans 13 amino acids. In DNA form, the CDR3 reads TGTGCCAGCAGCTTAGACAGCCAGAATGAGCAGTTCTTC. It encodes CASSLDSQNEQFF. The variable domain in full, with the rest retrieved from reference TRBV7-7 and TRBJ2-1, is GAGVSQSPRYKVTKRGQDVTLRCDPISSHATLYWYQQALGQGPEFLTYFNYEAQPDKSGLPSDRFSAERPEGSISTLTIQRTEQRDSAMYRCASSLDSQNEQFFGPGTRLTVL.

The V and J genes are TRBV9 and TRBJ1-3; perhaps TRBD1 as D (6 bases). The CDR3 consists of 16 residues. CDR1 is SGDLS, CDR2 YYNGEE, per germline. Between the trimmed V and J ends, which lost 1 base and 3 bases, there was a span of 14 bases. This CDR3 reads CASSVRSGVIGNTIYF. The CDR3 DNA reads TGTGCCAGCAGCGTAAGATCAGGGGTAATTGGAAACACCATATATTTT.

The chain combines TRBV7-2 with TRBJ1-1; tentatively, D is TRBD1 (6 bases). This CDR3 contains 17 residues. From germline, CDR1 is SGHTA and CDR2 FQGNSA. Trimming took off 1 base at V and 0 bases at J, with 15 bases between the two ends. CDR3 sequence reads: CASSLVAVGGMNTEAFF. The CDR3 nucleotides are TGTGCCAGCAGCTTAGTGGCGGTTGGGGGCATGAACACTGAAGCTTTCTTT.

This rearrangement joins TRBV5-1 to TRBJ1-5; the match to TRBD1 covers 8 bases. The CDR3 has 14 amino acids. The V gene end was trimmed by 5 bases and the J gene end by 3 bases; junction bases not matched to a gene: 4. CDR1 is SGHRS, CDR2 YFSETQ, per germline. The CDR3 loop reads CASRETGDNQPQHF. The CDR3 bases are TGCGCCAGCAGAGAGACAGGGGACAATCAGCCCCAGCATTTT.

This clone has only one observation. The CDR3 loop reads CASSLYGSGQNSYEQYF. The CDR3 bases are TGTGCCAGCAGCTTATATGGTTCGGGACAAAACTCCTACGAGCAGTACTTC. This rearrangement joins TRBV7-2 to TRBJ2-7, with D perhaps matching TRBD1 (6 bases). This CDR3 has 17 residues. Germline CDR1 reads SGHTA; CDR2 reads FQGNSA. V was shortened by 2 bases and J by 0 bases, with 17 bases between the two germline ends. Full variable domain (remainder filled in from reference TRBV7-2 and TRBJ2-7): GAGVSQSPSNKVTEKGKDVELRCDPISGHTALYWYRQSLGQGLEFLIYFQGNSAPDKSGLPSDRFSAERTGGSVSTLTIQRTQQEDSAVYLCASSLYGSGQNSYEQYFGPGTRLTVT.

This chain links TRBV7-9 with TRBJ2-2; 10 bases align to TRBD2. V trimming: 0 bases; J trimming: 0 bases; junction bases outside the gene matches: 4. Germline CDR1 is SEHNR and CDR2 is FQNEAQ (reference sequence). CDR3 length: 18 amino acids. CDR3: CASSLASGRPPNTGELFF. CDR3 sequence (DNA): TGTGCCAGCAGCTTAGCTAGCGGGAGGCCTCCGAACACCGGGGAGCTGTTTTTT.

This chain joins TRBV9 and TRBJ2-2, with 7 bases that match TRBD2. There are 17 residues in the CDR3. V lost 0 bases and J lost 1; bases outside the gene matches: 6. Germline lookup yields CDR1 SGDLS and CDR2 YYNGEE. The CDR3, as DNA: TGTGCCAGCAGCGTAGGCCCCCGCGGGAGGAACACCGGGGAGCTGTTTTTT. Residues: CASSVGPRGRNTGELFF.